This T cell receptor beta chain comes out of a study of molecular identifiers for immune sequencing clone quantification. For the study at large: Sequencing covered four of five parts into which replicate RNA from about 20,000 or 100,000 naive CD8 cells was split.

A CD8+CD4-CCR7+CD45RA+ phenotype served as the sorting definition for naive CD8 T cells. Bulk libraries came from a prior protocol with listed TCR primers. TCRdb redid the calling of the PCR reads with MiXCR, one entry per CDR3 protein. The sample yields roughly 100,000 distinct CDR3 sequences, 30% to 35% seen once. The ends were cut back, 2 bases at V and 1 base at J, with 3 bases in the middle. This CDR3 has 11 amino acids. Looked up from germline, CDR1 is SQVTM and CDR2 is ANQGSEA. The chain uses TRBV29-1 and TRBJ2-7, with D unclear. This clonotype was obtained from a human donor in good health. Some libraries in this study had Jurkat cell RNA spiked in. What was sequenced was naive CD8+ T cells from blood, with Jurkat cell RNA spiked in. Subset: FACS-sorted CD8+CD4-CCR7+CD45RA+ naive T cells. The CDR3 here is CSVEFSYEQYF. The CDR3 DNA is TGCAGCGTTGAATTTTCCTACGAGCAGTACTTC.